The clone carrying this TCR beta chain was seen a handful of times. What it binds is not known. Trimming removed 2 bases at V and 5 bases at J, with 16 bases between. Germline V gives CDR1 SGHTA, CDR2 FQGNSA. The CDR3 consists of 17 residues. If patients had other autoimmune diseases, uncontrolled infections, pregnancy or lactation, they were excluded. The PBMCs were taken from roughly 10 ml of fresh peripheral blood. Using RNA transcripts, the TCR beta CDR3 regions were amplified. RT-PCR in the first round used HTBI primers; a second-round multiplex PCR followed. TCRdb reprocessed the multiplex PCR reads via MiXCR and lists one record per CDR3 protein. The repertoire holds about 640,000 distinct CDR3 sequences, with approximately 39% as singletons. The data stem from a study of Graves' ophthalmopathy and Graves' hyperthyroidism. Findings and caveats of the study: Cross-validated, the 13-signature model showed 87.88%/81.08% sensitivity/specificity, and 80%/75% in the test set. Ophthalmopathy progression was predicted with around 71% sensitivity and about 74% specificity.

V usage is TRBV7-2 and J usage is TRBJ2-6; no definite D call. This TCR came from an adult man with Graves' ophthalmopathy. Sequenced input: peripheral blood. The CDR3 region is CASSLIPWASRANVLTF. In DNA form, the CDR3 reads TGTGCCAGCAGCTTAATCCCTTGGGCATCTAGGGCCAACGTCCTGACTTTC. Supplemented by reference TRBV7-2 and TRBJ2-6, the full variable domain reads GAGVSQSPSNKVTEKGKDVELRCDPISGHTALYWYRQSLGQGLEFLIYFQGNSAPDKSGLPSDRFSAERTGGSVSTLTIQRTQQEDSAVYLCASSLIPWASRANVLTFGAGSRLTVL.